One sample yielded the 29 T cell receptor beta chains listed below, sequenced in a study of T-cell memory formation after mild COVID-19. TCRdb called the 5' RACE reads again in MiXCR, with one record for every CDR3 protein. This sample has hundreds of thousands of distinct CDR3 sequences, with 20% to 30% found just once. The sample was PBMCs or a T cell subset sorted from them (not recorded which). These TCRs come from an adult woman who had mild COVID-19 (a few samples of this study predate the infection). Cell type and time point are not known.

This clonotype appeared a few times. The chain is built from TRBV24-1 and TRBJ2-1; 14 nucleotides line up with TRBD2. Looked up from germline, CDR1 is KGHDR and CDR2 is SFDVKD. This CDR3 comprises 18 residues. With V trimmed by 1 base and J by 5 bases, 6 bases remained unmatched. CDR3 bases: TGTGCCACCAGTGATTTCACCCCGACTAGCGGGGGGGACAATGAGCAGTTCTTC. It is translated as CATSDFTPTSGGDNEQFF.

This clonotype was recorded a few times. CDR3 in DNA: TGCGCCAGCAGCCAAGAGGGGACCGACCAATGGCCCCAGCATTTT. It encodes CASSQEGTDQWPQHF. The rearrangement uses TRBV4-3 and TRBJ1-5; D is perhaps TRBD1 (5 bases). V was pared by 0 bases and J by 9 bases, with 15 bases between. CDR3 length: 15 amino acids. Germline CDR1 is LGHNA and CDR2 is YSLEER.

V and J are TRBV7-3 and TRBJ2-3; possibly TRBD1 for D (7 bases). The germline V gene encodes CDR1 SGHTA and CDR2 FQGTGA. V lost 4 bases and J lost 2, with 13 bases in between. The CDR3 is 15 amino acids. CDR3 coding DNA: TGTGCCAGCAGCTCCCAGGGGGGTCCCACAGATACGCAGTATTTT. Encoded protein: CASSSQGGPTDTQYF. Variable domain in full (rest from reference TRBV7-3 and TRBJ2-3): GAGVSQTPSNKVTEKGKYVELRCDPISGHTALYWYRQSLGQGPEFLIYFQGTGAADDSGLPNDRFFAVRPEGSVSTLKIQRTERGDSAVYLCASSSQGGPTDTQYFGPGTRLTVL.

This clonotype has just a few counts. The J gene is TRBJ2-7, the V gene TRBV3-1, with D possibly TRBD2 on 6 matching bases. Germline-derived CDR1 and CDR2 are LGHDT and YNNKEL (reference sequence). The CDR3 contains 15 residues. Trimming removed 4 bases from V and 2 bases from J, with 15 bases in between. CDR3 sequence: CASSRNAGRPYEQYF. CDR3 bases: TGTGCCAGCAGCCGAAACGCGGGACGGCCCTACGAGCAGTACTTC.

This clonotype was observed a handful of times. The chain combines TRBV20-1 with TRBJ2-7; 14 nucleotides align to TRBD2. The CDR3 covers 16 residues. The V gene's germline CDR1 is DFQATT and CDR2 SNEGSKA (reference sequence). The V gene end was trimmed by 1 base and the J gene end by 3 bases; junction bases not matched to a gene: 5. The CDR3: CSARATSGGALYEQYF. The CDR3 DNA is TGCAGTGCTAGAGCGACTAGCGGGGGGGCTCTCTACGAGCAGTACTTC.

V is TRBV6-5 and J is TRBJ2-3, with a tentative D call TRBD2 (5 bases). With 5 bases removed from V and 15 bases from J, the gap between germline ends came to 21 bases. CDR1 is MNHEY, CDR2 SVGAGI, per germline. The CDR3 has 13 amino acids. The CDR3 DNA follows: TGTGCCAGCAGTCCCCGGAGGTCCGGAACAGACTATTTT. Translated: CASSPRRSGTDYF.

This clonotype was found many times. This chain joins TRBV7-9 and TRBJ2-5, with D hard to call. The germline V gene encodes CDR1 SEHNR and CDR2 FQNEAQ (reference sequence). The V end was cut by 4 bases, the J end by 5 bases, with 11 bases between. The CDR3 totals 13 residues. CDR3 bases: TGTGCCAGCAGCTCGCGGTCTTTTGAGACCCAGTACTTC. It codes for CASSSRSFETQYF.

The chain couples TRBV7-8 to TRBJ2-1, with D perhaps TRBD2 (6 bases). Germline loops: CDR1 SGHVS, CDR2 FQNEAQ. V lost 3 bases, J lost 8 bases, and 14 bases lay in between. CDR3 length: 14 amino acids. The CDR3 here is CASSFIPGRHEQFF. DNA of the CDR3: TGTGCCAGCAGCTTCATCCCTGGGAGGCATGAGCAGTTCTTC.

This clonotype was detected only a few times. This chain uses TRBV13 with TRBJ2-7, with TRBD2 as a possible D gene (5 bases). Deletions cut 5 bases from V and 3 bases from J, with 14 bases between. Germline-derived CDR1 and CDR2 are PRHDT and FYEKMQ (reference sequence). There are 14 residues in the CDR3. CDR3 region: CASSTTGRVYEQYF. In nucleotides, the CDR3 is TGTGCCAGCAGCACAACCGGGCGGGTCTACGAGCAGTACTTC.

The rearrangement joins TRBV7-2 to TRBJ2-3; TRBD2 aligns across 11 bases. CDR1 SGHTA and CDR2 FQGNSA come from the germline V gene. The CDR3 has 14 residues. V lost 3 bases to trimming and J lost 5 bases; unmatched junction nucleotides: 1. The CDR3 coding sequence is TGTGCCAGCAGCTTGACTAGCGGGAAAGATACGCAGTATTTT. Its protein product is CASSLTSGKDTQYF.

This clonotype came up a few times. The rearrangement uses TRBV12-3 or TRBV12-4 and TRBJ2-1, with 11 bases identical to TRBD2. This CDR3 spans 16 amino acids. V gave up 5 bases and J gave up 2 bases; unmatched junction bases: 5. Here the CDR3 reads CASSRGLAGAYNEQFF. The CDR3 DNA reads TGTGCCAGCAGTCGAGGACTAGCGGGCGCCTACAATGAGCAGTTCTTC.

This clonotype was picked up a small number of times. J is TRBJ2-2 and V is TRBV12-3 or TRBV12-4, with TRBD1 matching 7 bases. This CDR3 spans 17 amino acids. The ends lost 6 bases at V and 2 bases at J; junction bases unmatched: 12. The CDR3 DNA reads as TGTGCCAGCAGGCTACGACAGGGTGGTAAAAACACCGGGGAGCTGTTTTTT. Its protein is CASRLRQGGKNTGELFF.

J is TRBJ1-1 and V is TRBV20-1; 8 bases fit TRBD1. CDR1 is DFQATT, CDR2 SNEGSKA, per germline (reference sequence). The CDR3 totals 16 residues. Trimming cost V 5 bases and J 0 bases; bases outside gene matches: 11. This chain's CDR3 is CSADAGDRSVNTEAFF. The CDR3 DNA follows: TGCAGTGCTGATGCGGGGGACAGGAGTGTGAACACTGAAGCTTTCTTT.

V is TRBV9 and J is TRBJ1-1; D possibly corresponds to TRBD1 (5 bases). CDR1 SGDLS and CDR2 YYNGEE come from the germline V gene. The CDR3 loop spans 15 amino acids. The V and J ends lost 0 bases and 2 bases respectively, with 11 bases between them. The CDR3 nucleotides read TGTGCCAGCAGCGTAGCCTCTCAGGGAAACACTGAAGCTTTCTTT. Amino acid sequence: CASSVASQGNTEAFF.

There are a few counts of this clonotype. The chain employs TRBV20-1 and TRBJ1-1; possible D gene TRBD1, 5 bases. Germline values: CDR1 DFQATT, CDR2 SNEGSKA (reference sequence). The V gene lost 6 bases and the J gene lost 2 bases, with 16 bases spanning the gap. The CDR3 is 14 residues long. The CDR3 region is CSAPQPQGNTEAFF. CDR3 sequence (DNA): TGCAGTGCCCCCCAACCCCAGGGTAACACTGAAGCTTTCTTT.

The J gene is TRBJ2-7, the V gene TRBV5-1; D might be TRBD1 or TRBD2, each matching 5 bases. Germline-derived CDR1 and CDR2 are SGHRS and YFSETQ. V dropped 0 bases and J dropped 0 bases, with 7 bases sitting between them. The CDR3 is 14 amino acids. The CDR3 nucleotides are TGCGCCAGCAGCTTGGGGGACGCCTCCTACGAGCAGTACTTC. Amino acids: CASSLGDASYEQYF.

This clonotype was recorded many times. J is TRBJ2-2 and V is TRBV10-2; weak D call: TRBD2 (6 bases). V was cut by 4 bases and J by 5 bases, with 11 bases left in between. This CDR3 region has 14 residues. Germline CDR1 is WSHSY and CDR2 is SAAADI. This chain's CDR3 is CASSVETSTGELFF. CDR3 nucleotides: TGCGCCAGCAGTGTCGAGACTAGTACCGGGGAGCTGTTTTTT.

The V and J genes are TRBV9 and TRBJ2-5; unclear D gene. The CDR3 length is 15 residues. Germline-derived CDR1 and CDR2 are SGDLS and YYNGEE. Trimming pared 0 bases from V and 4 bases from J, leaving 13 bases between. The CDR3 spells CASSVGFLEVETQYF. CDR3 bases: TGTGCCAGCAGCGTAGGCTTCCTAGAGGTAGAGACCCAGTACTTC.

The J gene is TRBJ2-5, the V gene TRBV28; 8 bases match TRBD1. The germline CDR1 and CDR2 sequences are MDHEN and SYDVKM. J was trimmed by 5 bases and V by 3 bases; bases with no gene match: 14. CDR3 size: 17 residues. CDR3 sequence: CASSLRRTGRGEETQYF. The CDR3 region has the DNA TGTGCCAGCAGTTTGCGTCGGACAGGGCGAGGTGAGGAGACCCAGTACTTC.

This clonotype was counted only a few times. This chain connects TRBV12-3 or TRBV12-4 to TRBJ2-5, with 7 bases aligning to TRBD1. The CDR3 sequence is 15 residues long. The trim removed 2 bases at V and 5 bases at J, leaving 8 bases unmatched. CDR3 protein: CASSLFDREQETQYF. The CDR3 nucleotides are TGTGCCAGCAGTTTATTCGACAGGGAGCAGGAGACCCAGTACTTC.

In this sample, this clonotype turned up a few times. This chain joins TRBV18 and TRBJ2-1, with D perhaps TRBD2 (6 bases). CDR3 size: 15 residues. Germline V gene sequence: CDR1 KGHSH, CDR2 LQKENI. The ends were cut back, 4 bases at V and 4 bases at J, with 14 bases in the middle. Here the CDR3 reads CASSLEGLDYNEQFF. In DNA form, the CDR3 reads TGTGCCAGCTCACTGGAGGGCCTTGATTACAATGAGCAGTTCTTC.

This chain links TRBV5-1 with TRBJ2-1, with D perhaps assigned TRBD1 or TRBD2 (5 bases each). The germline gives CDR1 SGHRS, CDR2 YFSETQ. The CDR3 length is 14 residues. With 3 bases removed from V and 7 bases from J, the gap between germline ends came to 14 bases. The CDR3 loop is CASSSRGPSNEQFF. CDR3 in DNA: TGCGCCAGCAGCTCGAGGGGCCCTAGTAATGAGCAGTTCTTC.

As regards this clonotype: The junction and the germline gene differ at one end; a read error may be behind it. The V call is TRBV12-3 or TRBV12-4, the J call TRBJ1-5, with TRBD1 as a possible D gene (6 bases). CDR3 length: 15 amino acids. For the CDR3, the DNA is TGTGCCAGCAGTTATCGCAGGGGTGGCAATCAGCCCCAGAATTTT. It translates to CASSYRRGGNQPQNF.

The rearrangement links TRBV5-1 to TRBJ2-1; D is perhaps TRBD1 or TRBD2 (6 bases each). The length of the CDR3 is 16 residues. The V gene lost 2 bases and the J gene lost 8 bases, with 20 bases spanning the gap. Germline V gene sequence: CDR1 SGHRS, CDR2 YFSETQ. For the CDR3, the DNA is TGCGCCAGCAGCTTAGTTTTGGGGGGCCCTGGAGATGAGCAGTTCTTC. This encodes CASSLVLGGPGDEQFF.

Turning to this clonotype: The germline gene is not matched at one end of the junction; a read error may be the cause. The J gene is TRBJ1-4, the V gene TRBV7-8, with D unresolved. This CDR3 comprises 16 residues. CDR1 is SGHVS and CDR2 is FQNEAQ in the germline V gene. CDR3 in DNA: TGTGCCAGCAGCATAATGAAAGGTTCGGCACTGGAAAAATTGTTTTTT. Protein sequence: CASSIMKGSALEKLFF.

The CDR3 spells CASSHNAASGRAEAFF. The CDR3 DNA reads TGTGCCAGCAGTCACAATGCTGCCTCCGGTCGCGCTGAAGCTTTCTTT. The chain couples TRBV14 to TRBJ1-1; the D is unclear. V lost 6 bases to trimming and J lost 6 bases, with 23 bases between them. The germline gives CDR1 SGHDN, CDR2 FVKESK. The CDR3 has 16 amino acids. Full variable domain (missing parts from reference TRBV14 and TRBJ1-1): EAGVTQFPSHSVIEKGQTVTLRCDPISGHDNLYWYRRVMGKEIKFLLHFVKESKQDESGMPNNRFLAERTGGTYSTLKVQPAELEDSGVYFCASSHNAASGRAEAFFGQGTRLTVV.

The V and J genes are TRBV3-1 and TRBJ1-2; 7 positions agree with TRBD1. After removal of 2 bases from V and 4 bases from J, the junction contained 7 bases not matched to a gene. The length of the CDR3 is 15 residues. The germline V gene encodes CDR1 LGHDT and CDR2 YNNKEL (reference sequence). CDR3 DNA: TGTGCCAGCAGCCAACAGGACAGGTTACTCTATGGCTACACCTTC. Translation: CASSQQDRLLYGYTF.

The CDR3 region has the DNA TGTGCCAGCAGCTTAGTTCAGGCCGGGACTGAAGCTTTCTTT. Protein: CASSLVQAGTEAFF. The chain combines TRBV7-9 with TRBJ1-1, with D hard to call. This CDR3 contains 14 residues. V was trimmed by 1 base and J by 5 bases, leaving 11 bases between them. CDR1 and CDR2 from the germline V gene are SEHNR and FQNEAQ (reference sequence).

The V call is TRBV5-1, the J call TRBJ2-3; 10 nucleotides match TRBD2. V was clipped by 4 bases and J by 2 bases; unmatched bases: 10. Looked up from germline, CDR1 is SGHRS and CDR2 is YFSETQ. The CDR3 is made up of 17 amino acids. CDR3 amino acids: CASSHGGLAASTDTQYF. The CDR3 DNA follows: TGCGCCAGCAGCCATGGTGGACTAGCGGCCTCCACAGATACGCAGTATTTT.